Below are 11 T cell receptor beta chains sequenced from a single sample in a study of identical twins. A single record per CDR3 protein comes from TCRdb applying MiXCR to the 5' RACE reads. There are fewer than 500,000 distinct CDR3 sequences in the sample; 13% to 15% occur only once, and approximately 1% lies in the top ten. The sample was also linked to a second study, of yellow fever vaccine responses in identical twins.

Sequencing was performed on CD4+ T cells sorted from blood. These receptor sequences come from a young woman in good health.

The sample holds a few counts of this clonotype. V usage is TRBV28 and J usage is TRBJ2-2; the D gene is possibly TRBD1 (5 bases). Germline CDR1 and CDR2: MDHEN and SYDVKM. This CDR3 has 14 residues. V was cut by 3 bases and J by 5 bases, with 10 bases left in between. The CDR3 loop reads CASSFSRVTGELFF. In DNA, the CDR3 is TGTGCCAGCAGTTTTAGCAGGGTAACCGGGGAGCTGTTTTTT.

The genes are TRBV20-1 and TRBJ2-1; tentative D call: TRBD2 (6 bases). V was clipped by 4 bases and J by 0 bases, with 13 bases between them. CDR3 length: 15 amino acids. Per the germline V gene, CDR1 is DFQATT and CDR2 is SNEGSKA (reference sequence). CDR3 in DNA: TGCAGTGCTATGGGTAGCGGCACCTCCTACAATGAGCAGTTCTTC. Amino acid sequence: CSAMGSGTSYNEQFF.

V usage is TRBV7-2 and J usage is TRBJ2-1; D may be TRBD1 or TRBD2 (6 bases each). Deletions cut 1 base from V and 8 bases from J, with 18 bases between. Germline V gives CDR1 SGHTA, CDR2 FQGNSA. The CDR3 totals 16 residues. The DNA of the CDR3 is TGTGCCAGCAGCTTAGAGGCCGGGGGCCTTAGCCATGAGCAGTTCTTC. Protein: CASSLEAGGLSHEQFF.

The rearrangement uses TRBV2 and TRBJ1-4; D call uncertain. Deletions cut 8 bases from V and 3 bases from J, with 7 bases between. The CDR3 consists of 12 residues. Germline CDR1 is SNHLY and CDR2 is FYNNEI. The CDR3 DNA is TGTGCCAGCGGGCGACCTAATGAAAAACTGTTTTTT. Translation: CASGRPNEKLFF.

The sample holds many counts of this clonotype. The V call is TRBV20-1, the J call TRBJ2-3; D is unresolved. The V and J ends lost 1 base and 0 bases respectively, with 11 bases between them. The CDR3 length is 15 residues. CDR1 and CDR2 from the germline V gene are DFQATT and SNEGSKA (reference sequence). CDR3: CSARVPPASTDTQYF. As DNA, the CDR3 is TGCAGTGCTAGAGTACCCCCGGCTAGCACAGATACGCAGTATTTT.

At least ten counts were recorded for this clonotype. The rearrangement links TRBV18 to TRBJ2-7; a possible D gene is TRBD1 (5 bases). The CDR3 extends over 13 amino acids. Per germline, CDR1 KGHSH and CDR2 LQKENI. With 5 bases removed from V and 0 bases from J, the gap between germline ends came to 8 bases. Here the CDR3 DNA reads TGTGCCAGCTCAGACGACAGCTCCTACGAGCAGTACTTC. Protein sequence: CASSDDSSYEQYF.

This clonotype has more than one count but fewer than ten. This rearrangement joins TRBV18 to TRBJ2-1, with TRBD2 matching 7 bases. The CDR3 runs to 15 residues. CDR1 KGHSH and CDR2 LQKENI come from the germline V gene. V gave up 2 bases and J gave up 7 bases; unmatched junction bases: 8. The CDR3 loop is CASSPGGRLFNEQFF. CDR3 in DNA: TGTGCCAGCTCACCAGGCGGGAGACTGTTTAATGAGCAGTTCTTC.

This clonotype occurred many times. The genes are TRBV5-1 and TRBJ2-2, with 9 nucleotides matching TRBD2. The CDR3 is 15 residues long. Looked up from germline, CDR1 is SGHRS and CDR2 is YFSETQ. The V gene end was trimmed by 4 bases and the J gene end by 1 base; junction bases not matched to a gene: 2. The CDR3 DNA is TGCGCCAGCAGCAGTAGCGGGAGGAACACCGGGGAGCTGTTTTTT. Protein product: CASSSSGRNTGELFF.

This clonotype showed up just a few times. The V gene is TRBV5-1, the J gene TRBJ2-7, with D possibly being TRBD1 (7 bases). The CDR3 is 15 amino acids. The V gene's germline CDR1 is SGHRS and CDR2 YFSETQ. V was pared by 0 bases and J by 1 base, with 11 bases between. The CDR3 DNA reads TGCGCCAGCAGCTTGGTCGCGGGACAGTCCTACGAGCAGTACTTC. It codes for CASSLVAGQSYEQYF.

The chain couples TRBV3-1 to TRBJ2-5; maybe TRBD2 (5 bases). The CDR3 is 15 amino acids. Between the trimmed V and J ends, which lost 5 bases and 5 bases, there was a span of 18 bases. In germline, CDR1 is LGHDT, CDR2 YNNKEL (reference sequence). The CDR3 loop is CASSEASRGGETQYF. The CDR3 DNA is TGTGCCAGCAGCGAGGCCTCACGGGGTGGCGAGACCCAGTACTTC.

The rearrangement joins TRBV11-2 to TRBJ2-3; 8 nucleotides line up with TRBD2. Unmatched junction bases numbered 10, after V lost 5 bases and J lost 0 bases. The CDR3 totals 17 residues. Germline-derived CDR1 and CDR2 are SGHAT and FQNNGV. CDR3 amino acids: CASSRRRLAGSTDTQYF. Written as DNA, the CDR3 is TGTGCCAGCAGCAGGCGTAGGCTAGCGGGTAGCACAGATACGCAGTATTTT. The full variable domain, with the rest looked up from reference TRBV11-2 and TRBJ2-3, is EAGVAQSPRYKIIEKRQSVAFWCNPISGHATLYWYQQILGQGPKLLIQFQNNGVVDDSQLPKDRFSAERLKGVDSTLKIQPAKLEDSAVYLCASSRRRLAGSTDTQYFGPGTRLTVL.